The source of this T cell receptor beta chain is a study of CXCR3-negative and CXCR3-positive naive CD8 T cells. Overall study results and limits: Naive cells positive for CXCR3 carried more hydrophobic TRB CDR3s than CXCR3-negative ones.

Note on this clonotype: No antigen is known for it.

UMI-labeled 5' RACE yielded the TRB cDNA libraries. TCRdb reanalyzed the 5' RACE reads, giving one entry per CDR3 protein sequence and no DNA. Reported are about 42,000 distinct CDR3 sequences; the ten largest clones contain 2.5%. The material sequenced was naive CXCR3- CD8+ T cells from blood. Subset indicated: CD45RO-CCR7+CD27+CD95- naive CD8+ T cells lacking CXCR3 (TNR3-). This receptor was identified in a human donor in good health. Some clones in this sample may be carry-over from other donors' samples.

The CDR3 reads CASSLATQDGGYTF. V and J are TRBV7-2 and TRBJ1-2. The CDR3 is made up of 14 amino acids. Germline values: CDR1 SGHTA, CDR2 FQGNSA.